The entry that follows covers one T cell receptor (beta chain) sequence. As yet, its antigen is unknown. This sample stems from a study of CXCR3-negative and CXCR3-positive naive CD8 T cells. On the study more broadly: Total TRB output reached about 150 million reads, about 1.5 +/- 0.3 million per library.

Through 5' RACE with UMI labels, the TRB cDNA libraries were prepared. TCRdb reprocessed the 5' RACE reads and reports one entry per CDR3 protein, with no DNA. This sample's table reports around 160,000 distinct CDR3 sequences. Study outcomes and limitations: Against CXCR3-negative naive cells, CXCR3-positive naive cells showed more hydrophobic TRB CDR3s.

The sample was naive CXCR3+ CD8+ T cells from blood. Subset reported: CD45RO-CCR7+CD27+CD95- naive CD8+ T cells expressing CXCR3 (TNR3+). The TCR was taken from a human donor in good health. Some clones in this sample may be carry-over from other donors' samples.

Here the CDR3 reads CAALGGTGETGEQYF. J is TRBJ2-7 and V is TRBV10-3; the D gene TCRdb calls, TRBD2, cannot be checked with no DNA. Germline V lookup: CDR1 ENHRY, CDR2 SYGVKD. The CDR3 has 15 residues.